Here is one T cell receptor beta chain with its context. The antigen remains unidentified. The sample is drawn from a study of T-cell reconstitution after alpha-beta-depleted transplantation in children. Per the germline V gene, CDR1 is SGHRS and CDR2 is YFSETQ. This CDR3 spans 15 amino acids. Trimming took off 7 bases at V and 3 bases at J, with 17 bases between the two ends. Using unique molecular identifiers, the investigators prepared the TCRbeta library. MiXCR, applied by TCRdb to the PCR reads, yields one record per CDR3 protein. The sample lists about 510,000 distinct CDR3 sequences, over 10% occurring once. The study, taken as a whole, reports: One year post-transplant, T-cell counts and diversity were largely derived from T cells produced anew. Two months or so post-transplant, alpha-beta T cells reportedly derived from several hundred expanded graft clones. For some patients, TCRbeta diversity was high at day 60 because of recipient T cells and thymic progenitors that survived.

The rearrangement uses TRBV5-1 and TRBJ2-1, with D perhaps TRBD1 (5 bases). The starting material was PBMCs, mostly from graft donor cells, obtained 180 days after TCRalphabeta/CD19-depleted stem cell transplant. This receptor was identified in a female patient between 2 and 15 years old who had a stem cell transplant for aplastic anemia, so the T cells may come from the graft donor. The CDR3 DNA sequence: TGCGCCAGCTGCGAGACAGCTTATGGCTACAATGAGCAGTTCTTC. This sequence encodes CASCETAYGYNEQFF. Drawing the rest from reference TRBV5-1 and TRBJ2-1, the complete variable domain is KAGVTQTPRYLIKTRGQQVTLSCSPISGHRSVSWYQQTPGQGLQFLFEYFSETQRNKGNFPGRFSGRQFSNSRSEMNVSTLELGDSALYLCASCETAYGYNEQFFGPGTRLTVL.